Shown below are 8 T cell receptor beta chains from a single sample sequenced in a study of T cells after yellow fever vaccination. Via MiXCR, TCRdb re-called the 5' RACE reads, giving one row per CDR3 protein. The sample shows hundreds of thousands of distinct CDR3 sequences, about 13% of them seen only once. The sample consisted of PBMCs, taken on the day of the yellow fever booster vaccination. These receptor sequences come from a man aged 25-40 years who received the YFV17D yellow fever vaccine.

This clonotype was counted ten times or more. The chain links TRBV20-1 to TRBJ2-5; tentatively, D is TRBD2 (5 bases). The CDR3 is made up of 12 amino acids. V lost 6 bases, J lost 5 bases, and 13 bases lay in between. In germline, CDR1 is DFQATT, CDR2 SNEGSKA (reference sequence). The CDR3 spells CSARPGGETQYF. CDR3 nucleotide sequence: TGCAGTGCCCGACCCGGCGGGGAGACCCAGTACTTC.

This clonotype was picked up a small number of times. This chain joins TRBV20-1 and TRBJ2-3; D perhaps matches TRBD1 (6 bases). The germline V gene has CDR1 DFQATT and CDR2 SNEGSKA (reference sequence). V lost 6 bases and J 0 bases, leaving 13 bases between the germline ends. This CDR3 spans 14 amino acids. CDR3 sequence: CSATGQLSTDTQYF. CDR3 nucleotides: TGCAGTGCCACTGGACAGCTTAGCACAGATACGCAGTATTTT.

The genes are TRBV5-1 and TRBJ2-3; D remains ambiguous. The CDR3 spans 16 residues. From germline, CDR1 is SGHRS and CDR2 YFSETQ. V was shortened by 2 bases and J by 1 base, with 14 bases between the two germline ends. For the CDR3, the DNA is TGCGCCAGCAGCTTAGACGACCGGGCGGGCACAGATACGCAGTATTTT. It translates to CASSLDDRAGTDTQYF.

This clonotype was picked up many times. The rearrangement uses TRBV23-1 and TRBJ2-1; D unclear. TRBV23-1 is marked as an open reading frame, function uncertain. V lost 0 bases and J 1 base, leaving 13 bases between the germline ends. The CDR3 is 17 residues long. CDR3 DNA sequence: TGCGCCAGCAGTCAATCGAAGGGAACTCAGTCCTACAATGAGCAGTTCTTC. Protein sequence: CASSQSKGTQSYNEQFF.

The rearrangement joins TRBV14 to TRBJ1-2; the match to TRBD1 covers 9 bases. This CDR3 is 14 amino acids long. J lost 8 bases, V lost 4 bases, and 8 bases had no gene match. CDR1 and CDR2 from the germline V gene are SGHDN and FVKESK. CDR3 DNA sequence: TGTGCCAGCAGCCGGAACACAGGGGGCGGCGGCTACACCTTC. Translated: CASSRNTGGGGYTF.

A few counts support this clonotype. The chain combines TRBV20-1 with TRBJ2-6; D call uncertain. The V end lost 5 bases, the J end lost 0 bases, and 8 bases lay between the germline ends. This CDR3 spans 14 amino acids. CDR1 is DFQATT and CDR2 is SNEGSKA in the germline V gene (reference sequence). The CDR3 sequence is CSAQSSSGANVLTF. CDR3 bases: TGCAGTGCTCAAAGCAGCTCTGGGGCCAACGTCCTGACTTTC.

This chain uses TRBV20-1 with TRBJ1-1; D ambiguous. CDR3 length: 12 residues. V lost 2 bases and J lost 1, with 5 bases in between. Germline assignment: CDR1 DFQATT and CDR2 SNEGSKA (reference sequence). CDR3 loop: CSARLGNTEAFF. The CDR3 nucleotides are TGCAGTGCTAGATTAGGGAACACTGAAGCTTTCTTT.

The genes are TRBV3-1 and TRBJ2-2, with TRBD2 matching 9 bases. The CDR3 consists of 18 residues. Germline V CDR1 and CDR2: LGHDT, YNNKEL (reference sequence). V lost 8 bases and J lost 5; bases outside the gene matches: 18. CDR3 loop: CASSKEVPGLAMTGELFF. In DNA, the CDR3 is TGTGCCAGCTCCAAGGAAGTCCCTGGACTAGCGATGACCGGGGAGCTGTTTTTT.